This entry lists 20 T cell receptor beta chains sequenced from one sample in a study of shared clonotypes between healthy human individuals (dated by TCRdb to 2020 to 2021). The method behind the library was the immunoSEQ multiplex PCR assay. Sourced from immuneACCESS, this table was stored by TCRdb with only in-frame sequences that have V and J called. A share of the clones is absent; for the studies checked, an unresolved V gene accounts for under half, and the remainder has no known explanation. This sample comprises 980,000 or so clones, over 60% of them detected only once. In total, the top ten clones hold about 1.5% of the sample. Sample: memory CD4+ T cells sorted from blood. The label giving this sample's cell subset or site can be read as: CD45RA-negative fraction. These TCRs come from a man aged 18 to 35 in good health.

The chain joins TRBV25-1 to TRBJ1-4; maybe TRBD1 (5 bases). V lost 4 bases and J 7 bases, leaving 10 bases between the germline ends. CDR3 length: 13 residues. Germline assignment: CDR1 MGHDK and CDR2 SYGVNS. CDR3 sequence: CASSGQGREKLFF. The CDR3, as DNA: TGTGCCAGCAGTGGGCAGGGTCGTGAAAAACTGTTTTTT. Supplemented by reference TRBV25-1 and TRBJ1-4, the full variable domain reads EADIYQTPRYLVIGTGKKITLECSQTMGHDKMYWYQQDPGMELHLIHYSYGVNSTEKGDLSSESTVSRIRTEHFPLTLESARPSHTSQYLCASSGQGREKLFFGSGTQLSVL.

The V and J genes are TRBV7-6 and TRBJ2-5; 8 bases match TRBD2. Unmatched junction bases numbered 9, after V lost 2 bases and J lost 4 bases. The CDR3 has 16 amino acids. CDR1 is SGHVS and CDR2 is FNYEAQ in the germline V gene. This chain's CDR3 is CASSLSIGGAGETQYF. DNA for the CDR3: TGTGCCAGCAGCTTATCTATCGGGGGGGCTGGAGAGACCCAGTACTTC.

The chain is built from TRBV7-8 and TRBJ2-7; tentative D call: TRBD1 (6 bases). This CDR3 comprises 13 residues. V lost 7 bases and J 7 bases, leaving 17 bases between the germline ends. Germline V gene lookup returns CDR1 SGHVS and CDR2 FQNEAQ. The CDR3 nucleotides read TGTGCCAGCACCTGGGACGGGCAGGGGGAGCAGTACTTC. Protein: CASTWDGQGEQYF.

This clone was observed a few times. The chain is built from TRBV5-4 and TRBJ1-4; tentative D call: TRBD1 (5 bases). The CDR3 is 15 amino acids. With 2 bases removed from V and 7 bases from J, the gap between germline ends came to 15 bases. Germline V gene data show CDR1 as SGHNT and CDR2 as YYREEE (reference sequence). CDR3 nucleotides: TGTGCCAGCAGCTTAGCGGGTTTGGACACTGAAAAACTGTTTTTT. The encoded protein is CASSLAGLDTEKLFF.

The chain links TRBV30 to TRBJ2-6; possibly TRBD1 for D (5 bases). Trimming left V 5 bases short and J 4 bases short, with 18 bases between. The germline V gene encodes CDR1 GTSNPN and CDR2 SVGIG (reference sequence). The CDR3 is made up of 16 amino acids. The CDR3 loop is CAWGTQTVLGANVLTF. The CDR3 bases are TGTGCCTGGGGTACTCAGACAGTTCTGGGGGCCAACGTCCTGACTTTC.

The CDR3, as DNA: TGTGCCAGCAGCTTAGATGGGAACAGGGGGCTCTACGAGCAGTACTTC. It encodes CASSLDGNRGLYEQYF. The rearrangement links TRBV7-9 to TRBJ2-7, with 9 bases identical to TRBD1. V lost 1 base, J lost 3 bases, and 7 bases stayed unmatched. Germline assignment: CDR1 SEHNR and CDR2 FQNEAQ (reference sequence). The CDR3 is 16 residues long. Looking up the rest from reference TRBV7-9 and TRBJ2-7 gives the full variable domain: DTGVSQNPRHKITKRGQNVTFRCDPISEHNRLYWYRQTLGQGPEFLTYFQNEAQLEKSRLLSDRFSAERPKGSFSTLEIQRTEQGDSAMYLCASSLDGNRGLYEQYFGPGTRLTVT.

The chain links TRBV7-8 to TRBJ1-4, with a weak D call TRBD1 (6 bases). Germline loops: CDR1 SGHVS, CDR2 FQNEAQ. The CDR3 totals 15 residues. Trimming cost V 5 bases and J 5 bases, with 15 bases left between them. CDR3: CASSARGQLNEKLFF. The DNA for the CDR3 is TGTGCCAGCAGCGCCCGGGGGCAGTTGAATGAAAAACTGTTTTTT.

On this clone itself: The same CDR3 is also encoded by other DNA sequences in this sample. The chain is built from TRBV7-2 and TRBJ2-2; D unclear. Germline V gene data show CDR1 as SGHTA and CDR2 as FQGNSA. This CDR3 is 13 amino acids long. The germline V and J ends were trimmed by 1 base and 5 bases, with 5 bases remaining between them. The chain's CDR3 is CASSLVATGELFF. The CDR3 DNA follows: TGTGCCAGCAGCTTAGTTGCAACCGGGGAGCTGTTTTTT.

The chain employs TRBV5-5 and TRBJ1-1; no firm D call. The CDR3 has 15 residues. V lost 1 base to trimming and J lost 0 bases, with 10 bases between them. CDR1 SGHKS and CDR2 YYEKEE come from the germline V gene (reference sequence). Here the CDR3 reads CASSLKAGLNTEAFF. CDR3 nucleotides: TGTGCCAGCAGCTTGAAAGCAGGATTGAACACTGAAGCTTTCTTT.

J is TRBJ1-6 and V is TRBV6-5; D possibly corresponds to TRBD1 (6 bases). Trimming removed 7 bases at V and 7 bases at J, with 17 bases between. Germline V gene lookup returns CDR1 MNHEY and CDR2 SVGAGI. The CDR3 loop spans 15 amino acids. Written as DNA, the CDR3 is TGTGCCAGCAACCCATCACAGGGCCCCAATTCACCCCTCCACTTT. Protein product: CASNPSQGPNSPLHF.

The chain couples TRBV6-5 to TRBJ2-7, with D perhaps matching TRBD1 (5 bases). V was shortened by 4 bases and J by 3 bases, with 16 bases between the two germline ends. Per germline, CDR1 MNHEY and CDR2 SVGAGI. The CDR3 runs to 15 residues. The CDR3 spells CASSLLSSGFYEQYF. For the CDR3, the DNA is TGTGCCAGCAGTTTATTATCCTCAGGGTTCTACGAGCAGTACTTC.

The CDR3 reads CASSEPLTNGREQFF. For the CDR3, the DNA is TGTGCCAGCAGTGAACCTCTGACTAATGGTCGTGAGCAGTTCTTC. V and J are TRBV2 and TRBJ2-1, with D tentatively TRBD2 (5 bases). The V gene lost 2 bases and the J gene lost 9 bases, with 17 bases spanning the gap. This CDR3 contains 15 residues. The germline gives CDR1 SNHLY, CDR2 FYNNEI. Full variable domain (rest looked up from reference TRBV2 and TRBJ2-1): EPEVTQTPSHQVTQMGQEVILRCVPISNHLYFYWYRQILGQKVEFLVSFYNNEISEKSEIFDDQFSVERPDGSNFTLKIRSTKLEDSAMYFCASSEPLTNGREQFFGPGTRLTVL.

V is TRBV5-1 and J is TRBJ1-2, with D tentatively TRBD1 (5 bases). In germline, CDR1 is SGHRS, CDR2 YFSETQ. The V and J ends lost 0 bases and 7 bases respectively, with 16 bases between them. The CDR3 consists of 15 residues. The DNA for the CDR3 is TGCGCCAGCAGCTTGGGGGGCGCATCAAGGGGTGGCTACACCTTC. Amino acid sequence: CASSLGGASRGGYTF.

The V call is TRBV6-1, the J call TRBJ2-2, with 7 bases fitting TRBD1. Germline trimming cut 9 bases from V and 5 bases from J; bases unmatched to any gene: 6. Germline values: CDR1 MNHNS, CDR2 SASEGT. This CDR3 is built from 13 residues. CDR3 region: CASTGVATGELFF. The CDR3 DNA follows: TGTGCCAGTACAGGGGTGGCGACCGGGGAGCTGTTTTTT.

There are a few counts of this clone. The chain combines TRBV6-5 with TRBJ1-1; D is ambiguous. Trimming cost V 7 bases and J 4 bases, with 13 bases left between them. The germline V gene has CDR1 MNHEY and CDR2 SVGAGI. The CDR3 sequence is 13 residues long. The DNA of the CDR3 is TGTGCCAGCACGCCGGAATTGGGCACTGAAGCTTTCTTT. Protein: CASTPELGTEAFF.

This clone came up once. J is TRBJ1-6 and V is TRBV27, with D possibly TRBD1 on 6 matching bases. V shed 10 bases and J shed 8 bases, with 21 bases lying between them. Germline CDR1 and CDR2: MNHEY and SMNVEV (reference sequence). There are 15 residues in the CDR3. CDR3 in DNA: TGTGCCACCCTCCCAAAGGGGGGCTGGGATTCACCCCTCCACTTT. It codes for CATLPKGGWDSPLHF.

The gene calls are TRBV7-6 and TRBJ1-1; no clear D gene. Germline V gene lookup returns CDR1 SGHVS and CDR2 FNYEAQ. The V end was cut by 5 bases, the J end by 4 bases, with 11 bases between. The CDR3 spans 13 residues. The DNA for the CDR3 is TGTGCCAGCAGCGGCTACAAGTCCACTGAAGCTTTCTTT. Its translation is CASSGYKSTEAFF. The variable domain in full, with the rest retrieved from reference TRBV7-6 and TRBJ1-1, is GAGVSQSPRYKVTKRGQDVALRCDPISGHVSLYWYRQALGQGPEFLTYFNYEAQQDKSGLPNDRFSAERPEGSISTLTIQRTEQRDSAMYRCASSGYKSTEAFFGQGTRLTVV.

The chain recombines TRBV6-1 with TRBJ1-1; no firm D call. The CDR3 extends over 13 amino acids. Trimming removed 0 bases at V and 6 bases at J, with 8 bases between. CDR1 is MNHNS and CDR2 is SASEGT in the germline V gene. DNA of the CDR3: TGTGCCAGCAGTGAAGCTTGGACCCCTGAAGCTTTCTTT. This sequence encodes CASSEAWTPEAFF.

CDR3 loop: CARTLAGELFF. The CDR3 DNA sequence: TGTGCCAGGACGCTGGCCGGGGAGCTGTTTTTT. The chain links TRBV27 to TRBJ2-2; D is ambiguous. This CDR3 is built from 11 residues. Germline V CDR1 and CDR2: MNHEY, SMNVEV (reference sequence). The V and J ends lost 9 bases and 6 bases respectively, with 8 bases between them.

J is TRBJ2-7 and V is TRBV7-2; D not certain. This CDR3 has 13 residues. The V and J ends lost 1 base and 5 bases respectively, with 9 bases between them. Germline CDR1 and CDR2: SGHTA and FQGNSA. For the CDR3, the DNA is TGTGCCAGCAGCTTAGTGGGCTTCGACGAGCAGTACTTC. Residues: CASSLVGFDEQYF.